Each of the 6 T cell receptor beta chains below was sequenced from the same sample in a study of cytomegalovirus exposure and HLA in healthy donors. Amplification used 60 Vbeta primers and 13 Jbeta primers. TCRdb's table, derived via immunoSEQ multiplex PCR, lists solely in-frame clones and lacks some. This table has more than 95,000 clones, around a tenth appearing once. What was sequenced was PBMCs. All receptors derive from a young man in good health and CMV-seronegative.

The CDR3 is CASSTGLAGAGTQYF. The CDR3 bases are TGTGCCAGCAGCACGGGACTAGCGGGGGCAGGGACCCAGTACTTC. The rearrangement links TRBV7-2 to TRBJ2-5; TRBD2 aligns across 14 bases. The CDR3 length is 15 residues. V was pared by 5 bases and J by 7 bases, with 6 bases of the junction left unmatched. Germline V gene lookup returns CDR1 SGHTA and CDR2 FQGNSA.

V usage is TRBV7-9 and J usage is TRBJ1-1; D is unclear. This CDR3 contains 14 residues. The germline CDR1 and CDR2 sequences are SEHNR and FQNEAQ (reference sequence). V was pared by 4 bases and J by 1 base, with 10 bases between. The CDR3 spells CASSSEGPNTEAFF. CDR3 bases: TGTGCCAGCAGCTCCGAGGGCCCGAACACTGAAGCTTTCTTT.

This clone appeared a few times. Here the CDR3 DNA reads TGCGCCAGCAGTGGACAGAACACTGAAGCTTTCTTT. It codes for CASSGQNTEAFF. This sequence joins TRBV10-2 and TRBJ1-1; D is undetermined. CDR3 length: 12 amino acids. The germline gives CDR1 WSHSY, CDR2 SAAADI. With 4 bases removed from V and 1 base from J, the gap between germline ends came to 4 bases.

This clone came up a few times. The V gene is TRBV10-3, the J gene TRBJ2-2, with D unresolved. CDR1 and CDR2 from the germline V gene are ENHRY and SYGVKD. This CDR3 has 12 residues. V lost 11 bases to trimming and J lost 6 bases, with 13 bases between them. This chain's CDR3 is CAVTTESGELFF. In DNA form, the CDR3 reads TGTGCCGTAACCACAGAGTCCGGGGAGCTGTTTTTT.

This clone was found a few times. The genes are TRBV5-5 and TRBJ1-5; no firm D call. Germline CDR1 is SGHKS and CDR2 is YYEKEE (reference sequence). V lost 0 bases to trimming and J lost 0 bases, with 4 bases between them. CDR3 size: 14 residues. CDR3 in DNA: TGTGCCAGCAGCTTGGAACATAGCAATCAGCCCCAGCATTTT. It yields the protein CASSLEHSNQPQHF. The full variable domain, rest sourced from reference TRBV5-5 and TRBJ1-5, is DAGVTQSPTHLIKTRGQQVTLRCSPISGHKSVSWYQQVLGQGPQFIFQYYEKEERGRGNFPDRFSARQFPNYSSELNVNALLLGDSALYLCASSLEHSNQPQHFGDGTRLSIL.

This clone has more than one count but fewer than ten. The V gene is TRBV7-9, the J gene TRBJ2-1; 8 nucleotides match TRBD1. CDR3 size: 15 residues. V dropped 5 bases and J dropped 3; count of bases not matched to a gene: 6. Germline V lookup: CDR1 SEHNR, CDR2 FQNEAQ (reference sequence). The CDR3 region has the DNA TGTGCCAGCAGCCTACTGACAGGGGACTACAATGAGCAGTTCTTC. This sequence encodes CASSLLTGDYNEQFF. The full variable domain, completed using reference TRBV7-9 and TRBJ2-1, is DTGVSQNPRHKITKRGQNVTFRCDPISEHNRLYWYRQTLGQGPEFLTYFQNEAQLEKSRLLSDRFSAERPKGSFSTLEIQRTEQGDSAMYLCASSLLTGDYNEQFFGPGTRLTVL.